The T cell receptor (beta chain) described here comes from a study of blood T cell repertoires in COVID-19. About the research overall: T cells, B-cell-depleted T cells, or PBMCs supplied cDNA or gDNA.

Trimming took off 7 bases at V and 8 bases at J, with 15 bases between the two ends. This CDR3 has 14 amino acids. Germline V gene lookup returns CDR1 LGHDT and CDR2 YNNKEL (reference sequence). Method: immunoSEQ multiplex PCR; TCRdb's copy keeps in-frame clones and lacks some. Of about 98,000 clones listed, 82% are singletons. This receptor was taken from a man in his 70s with active or convalescent COVID-19. V usage is TRBV3-1 (or the pseudogene TRBV3-2) and J usage is TRBJ1-6; D gene uncertain. The sequencing input was peripheral blood. CDR3 loop: CASNMGTTHSPLHF. The CDR3 DNA reads as TGTGCCAGCAATATGGGCACCACCCATTCACCCCTCCACTTT.